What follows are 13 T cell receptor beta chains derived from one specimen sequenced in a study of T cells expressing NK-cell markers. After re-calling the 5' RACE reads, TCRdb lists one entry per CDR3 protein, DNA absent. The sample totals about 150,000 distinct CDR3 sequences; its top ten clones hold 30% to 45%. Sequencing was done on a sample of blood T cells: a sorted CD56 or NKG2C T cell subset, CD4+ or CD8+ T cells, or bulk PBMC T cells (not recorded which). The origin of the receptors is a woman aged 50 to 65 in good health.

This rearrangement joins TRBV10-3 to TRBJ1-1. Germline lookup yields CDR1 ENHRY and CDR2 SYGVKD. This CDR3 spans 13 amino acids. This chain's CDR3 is CAISEPTTLEAFF.

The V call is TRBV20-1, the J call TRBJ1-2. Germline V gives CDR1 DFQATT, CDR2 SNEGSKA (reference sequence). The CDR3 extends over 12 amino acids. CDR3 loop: CSAAGGNYGYTF.

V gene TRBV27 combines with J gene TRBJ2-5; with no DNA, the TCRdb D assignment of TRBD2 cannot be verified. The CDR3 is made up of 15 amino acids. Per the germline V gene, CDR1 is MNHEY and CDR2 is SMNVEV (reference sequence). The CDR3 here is CASSLSGRVGETQYF.

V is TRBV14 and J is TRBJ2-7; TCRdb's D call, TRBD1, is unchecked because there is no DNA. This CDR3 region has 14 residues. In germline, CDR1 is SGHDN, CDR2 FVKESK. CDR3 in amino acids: CASSHGRGNYEQYF.

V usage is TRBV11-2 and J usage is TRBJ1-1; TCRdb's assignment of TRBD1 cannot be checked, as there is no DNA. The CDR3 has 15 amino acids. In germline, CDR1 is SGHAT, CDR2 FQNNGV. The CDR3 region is CASSRGGFGITEAFF.

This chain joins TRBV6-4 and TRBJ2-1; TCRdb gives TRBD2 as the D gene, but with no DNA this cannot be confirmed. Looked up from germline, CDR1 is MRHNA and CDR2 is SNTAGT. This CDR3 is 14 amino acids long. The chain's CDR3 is CASSDSGTPSEQFF.

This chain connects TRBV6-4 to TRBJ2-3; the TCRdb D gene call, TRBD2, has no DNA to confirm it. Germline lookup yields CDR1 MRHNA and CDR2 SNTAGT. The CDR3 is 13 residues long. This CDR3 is CASSPQSTDTQYF.

The CDR3 loop is CSVDRQGGYEQFF. V is TRBV29-1 and J is TRBJ2-1; the D call of TRBD1 rests on TCRdb alone, since no DNA is present to check it. In germline, CDR1 is SQVTM, CDR2 ANQGSEA. This CDR3 has 13 amino acids.

CDR3 sequence reads: CASSTSGRASTDTQYF. The chain recombines TRBV13 with TRBJ2-3; there is no DNA to check the TCRdb D call of TRBD2. The CDR3 contains 16 residues. Germline V gene sequence: CDR1 PRHDT, CDR2 FYEKMQ (reference sequence).

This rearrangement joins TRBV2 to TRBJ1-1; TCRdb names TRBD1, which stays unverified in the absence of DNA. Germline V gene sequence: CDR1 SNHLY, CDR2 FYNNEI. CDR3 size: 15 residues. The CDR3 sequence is CARGLGQVGVTEAFF.

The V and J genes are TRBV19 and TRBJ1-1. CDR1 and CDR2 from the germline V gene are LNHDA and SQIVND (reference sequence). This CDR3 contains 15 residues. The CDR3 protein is CASSPWLGSTTEAFF.

The CDR3 loop reads CASSLGRNTQYF. The chain uses TRBV5-8 and TRBJ2-3. The V gene's germline CDR1 is SGHTS and CDR2 YDEGEE. The CDR3 is made up of 12 amino acids.

This CDR3 is CASSPHPRGNEQFF. The V gene is TRBV6-2 or TRBV6-3, the J gene TRBJ2-1. The CDR3 runs 14 residues. CDR1 and CDR2 from the germline V gene are MNHEY and SVGEGT.